This T cell receptor (beta chain) came from a study of neoadjuvant anti-PD-1 for oral cavity cancer. Across the study: Patients without progression got a fourth dose around day 43. Study-level findings and limits: TCR analyses covered only a few patients per response group. Higher pretreatment blood Treg/Th17 ratios correlated with higher pretreatment blood and lower post-treatment tumor TCRbeta clonality.

Libraries were prepared by immunoSEQ multiplex PCR; TCRdb keeps only in-frame clonotypes and omits some of them. The table lists approximately 23,000 clones, 45% of them singletons, with around 38% in the top ten. Sample time point: after neoadjuvant nivolumab, at surgical resection. Comments on this clone: The antigen remains undetermined.

Between the trimmed V and J ends, which lost 0 bases and 3 bases, there was a span of 8 bases. This CDR3 is built from 14 residues. Per germline, CDR1 LGHNA and CDR2 YSLEER. The chain has TRBV4-3 and TRBJ1-2; D gene unclear. The TCR originated in a person aged 35-79 years with oral cavity squamous cell carcinoma. The material sequenced was tumor tissue, taken after nivolumab (anti-PD-1) treatment. The CDR3 DNA is TGCGCCAGCAGCCAAGACAGGCTGGACTATGGCTACACCTTC. This gives the protein CASSQDRLDYGYTF.